This entry lists 26 T cell receptor beta chains sequenced from one sample in a study of shared clonotypes between healthy human individuals. The table came from immunoSEQ multiplex PCR; TCRdb's copy has only in-frame clones and leaves some out. The sample lists approximately 500,000 clones; 60% to 80% were seen once. What was sequenced was PBMCs. The origin of the receptors is a woman between 40 and 50 years old in good health. Some clones in this sample may be carry-over from other donors' samples.

Only a few counts were recorded for this clone. The chain combines TRBV5-1 with TRBJ2-3, with 12 bases lining up with TRBD2. The germline CDR1 and CDR2 sequences are SGHRS and YFSETQ. This CDR3 is 20 amino acids long. J lost 0 bases, V lost 2 bases, and 13 bases had no gene match. DNA of the CDR3: TGCGCCAGCAGCTTTAGGGGACTAGCGGGTGCAGAACCTAGCACAGATACGCAGTATTTT. Translated, it gives CASSFRGLAGAEPSTDTQYF.

A word on this clone: One junction end does not reproduce the germline sequence, and a read error may be involved. The rearrangement links TRBV6-5 to TRBJ2-7; D not resolved. The CDR3 extends over 11 amino acids. Germline V lookup: CDR1 MNHEY, CDR2 SVGAGI. The CDR3 DNA follows: TGTGCCAGCAGGAGTACCTACGAGCAGTGCTTC. It specifies CASRSTYEQCF.

This chain joins TRBV5-5 and TRBJ2-6; TRBD1 might be the D (6 bases). Trimming pared 2 bases from V and 4 bases from J, leaving 7 bases between. CDR3 length: 14 amino acids. Per germline, CDR1 SGHKS and CDR2 YYEKEE (reference sequence). DNA of the CDR3: TGTGCCAGCAGCTTAGGGGGAGGGGCCAACGTCCTGACTTTC. It codes for CASSLGGGANVLTF.

This clone was observed a single time. V usage is TRBV30 and J usage is TRBJ2-2; D unresolved. The CDR3 has 14 amino acids. V shed 0 bases and J shed 7 bases, with 12 bases lying between them. Germline values: CDR1 GTSNPN, CDR2 SVGIG (reference sequence). CDR3 amino acids: CAWSVLRLDGELFF. CDR3 nucleotides: TGTGCCTGGAGTGTACTAAGGCTGGACGGGGAGCTGTTTTTT.

DNA of the CDR3: TGTGCCACCGAAAAGCCGGGACAGGACTCCTACGAGCAGTACTTC. It translates to CATEKPGQDSYEQYF. This chain uses TRBV6-1 with TRBJ2-7; 8 nucleotides align to TRBD1. CDR3 size: 15 residues. V was clipped by 10 bases and J by 0 bases; unmatched bases: 11. Per the germline V gene, CDR1 is MNHNS and CDR2 is SASEGT.

The J gene is TRBJ2-1, the V gene TRBV10-2; possible D gene TRBD1, 6 bases. The CDR3 consists of 16 residues. The germline CDR1 and CDR2 sequences are WSHSY and SAAADI. Deletions cut 6 bases from V and 7 bases from J, with 22 bases between. CDR3 sequence: CASREGSWTVKNEQFF. DNA of the CDR3: TGCGCCAGCAGAGAGGGTTCTTGGACAGTTAAGAATGAGCAGTTCTTC.

The rearrangement uses TRBV11-2 and TRBJ1-4, with D possibly being TRBD1 (5 bases). V lost 5 bases to trimming and J lost 7 bases, with 17 bases between them. The CDR3 is 15 residues long. The germline V gene has CDR1 SGHAT and CDR2 FQNNGV. The CDR3 DNA follows: TGTGCCAGCAGCCCCCCGGGACGTTGGGGTGAAAAACTGTTTTTT. Its translation: CASSPPGRWGEKLFF.

This clone was observed a few times. The rearrangement joins TRBV19 to TRBJ1-1, with 7 bases that match TRBD1. V was clipped by 7 bases and J by 4 bases; unmatched bases: 9. CDR3 size: 14 residues. Germline CDR1 and CDR2: LNHDA and SQIVND (reference sequence). The CDR3 spells CASTKGAETTEAFF. The CDR3 DNA sequence: TGTGCCAGTACGAAGGGGGCGGAGACCACTGAAGCTTTCTTT.

The chain carries TRBV28 and TRBJ2-5; maybe TRBD2 (5 bases). The CDR3 length is 14 residues. V shed 7 bases and J shed 5 bases, with 17 bases lying between them. Germline V gene lookup returns CDR1 MDHEN and CDR2 SYDVKM. The chain's CDR3 is CASNNRAPGETQYF. The CDR3 coding sequence is TGTGCCAGCAATAACCGGGCCCCGGGGGAGACCCAGTACTTC. The entire variable domain, with the rest obtained from reference TRBV28 and TRBJ2-5, is as follows: DVKVTQSSRYLVKRTGEKVFLECVQDMDHENMFWYRQDPGLGLRLIYFSYDVKMKEKGDIPEGYSVSREKKERFSLILESASTNQTSMYLCASNNRAPGETQYFGPGTRLLVL.

Regarding this clone: This sample includes further DNA sequences coding for the same CDR3. This chain uses TRBV2 with TRBJ2-7, with a tentative D call TRBD1 (6 bases). The CDR3 spans 12 residues. CDR1 and CDR2 from the germline V gene are SNHLY and FYNNEI. Trimming cost V 7 bases and J 2 bases, with 9 bases left between them. The CDR3 loop is CASTEGAYEQYF. For the CDR3, the DNA is TGTGCCAGCACCGAGGGGGCCTACGAGCAGTACTTC.

This clone was recorded once. The V gene is TRBV6-4, the J gene TRBJ2-1; D uncertain. V gave up 5 bases and J gave up 2 bases, with 13 bases separating them. Per germline, CDR1 MRHNA and CDR2 SNTAGT. The CDR3 loop spans 15 amino acids. The CDR3 sequence is CASSSEDATYNEQFF. CDR3 bases: TGTGCCAGCAGTAGCGAGGACGCTACCTACAATGAGCAGTTCTTC.

V gene TRBV2 combines with J gene TRBJ2-7; 10 nucleotides line up with TRBD1. J lost 0 bases, V lost 6 bases, and 23 bases had no gene match. Germline V gene sequence: CDR1 SNHLY, CDR2 FYNNEI. CDR3 length: 21 residues. The CDR3 DNA reads TGTGCCAGCAGACTGGACAGGGGGAGCCATCCTGGTAGGGCGAGCTCCTACGAGCAGTACTTC. It encodes CASRLDRGSHPGRASSYEQYF.

This clone came up many times. V usage is TRBV4-2 and J usage is TRBJ2-1; TRBD2 agrees at 11 bases. The CDR3 is 18 amino acids. V lost 0 bases, J lost 4 bases, and 8 bases stayed unmatched. Germline V gives CDR1 LGHNA, CDR2 YNFKEQ. CDR3 nucleotide sequence: TGTGCCAGCAGCCAAGATGGGGGGTTAGCGGGAGGGTACAATGAGCAGTTCTTC. Its protein product is CASSQDGGLAGGYNEQFF.

The chain is built from TRBV7-2 and TRBJ2-2; 9 bases match TRBD2. Germline V lookup: CDR1 SGHTA, CDR2 FQGNSA. V trimming: 5 bases; J trimming: 7 bases; junction bases outside the gene matches: 11. The CDR3 runs 16 residues. The CDR3 sequence is CASSPGTSFLSGELFF. Written as DNA, the CDR3 is TGTGCCAGCAGCCCCGGGACTAGCTTCTTGAGCGGGGAGCTGTTTTTT.

Here the CDR3 DNA reads TGTGCCTGGAGTGTACTGAGTACAGCTGCAACTAATGAAAAACTGTTTTTT. This translates into CAWSVLSTAATNEKLFF. The gene calls are TRBV30 and TRBJ1-4; no definite D call. CDR3 length: 17 residues. Germline-derived CDR1 and CDR2 are GTSNPN and SVGIG (reference sequence). The V and J ends lost 0 bases and 0 bases respectively, with 14 bases between them.

V is TRBV18 and J is TRBJ1-1; 7 nucleotides line up with TRBD1. The germline V gene encodes CDR1 KGHSH and CDR2 LQKENI. V lost 4 bases, J lost 6 bases, and 8 bases stayed unmatched. This CDR3 has 14 amino acids. The CDR3 DNA sequence: TGTGCCAGCTCACTCCCCCAGGGGGGCTCTGAAGCTTTCTTT. It is translated as CASSLPQGGSEAFF.

The chain recombines TRBV5-1 with TRBJ2-6; D uncertain. With 5 bases removed from V and 1 base from J, the gap between germline ends came to 19 bases. Germline loops: CDR1 SGHRS, CDR2 YFSETQ. CDR3 length equals 18 residues. The CDR3 region has the DNA TGCGCCAGCAGGTCCTTGGCTGCGGTGGGGTCTGGGGCCAACGTCCTGACTTTC. This gives the protein CASRSLAAVGSGANVLTF.

The rearrangement uses TRBV18 and TRBJ2-3, with D maybe TRBD1 (6 bases). In germline, CDR1 is KGHSH, CDR2 LQKENI. Trimming cost V 3 bases and J 4 bases, with 8 bases left between them. The CDR3 loop spans 13 amino acids. CDR3 sequence: CASSPGQSDTQYF. The CDR3, as DNA: TGTGCCAGCTCACCCGGACAGTCAGATACGCAGTATTTT.

Details on this clone: Sequence at one end of the junction differs from germline and may be a read error. V is TRBV7-7 and J is TRBJ2-1; 8 bases map to TRBD1. The CDR3 totals 14 residues. In germline, CDR1 is SSHAT, CDR2 FNYEAQ (reference sequence). The CDR3 reads CASSFSQGANEQFF. Written as DNA, the CDR3 is TGTGCTAGCAGCTTTTCGCAGGGGGCGAATGAGCAGTTCTTC.

Only a few counts were recorded for this clone. The V call is TRBV9, the J call TRBJ1-4; D is ambiguous. Per the germline V gene, CDR1 is SGDLS and CDR2 is YYNGEE. Deletions cut 4 bases from V and 7 bases from J, with 14 bases between. This CDR3 contains 14 residues. The CDR3 sequence: CASSPASGVEKLFF. In nucleotides, the CDR3 is TGTGCCAGCAGCCCGGCCTCGGGAGTTGAAAAACTGTTTTTT.

In this sample, this clone turned up once. This sequence joins TRBV5-4 and TRBJ2-2; D not certain. V lost 0 bases to trimming and J lost 8 bases, with 8 bases between them. Germline V gene lookup returns CDR1 SGHNT and CDR2 YYREEE (reference sequence). The CDR3 consists of 13 residues. The DNA of the CDR3 is TGTGCCAGCAGCTTGGTGCTTAGGGGGGAGCTGTTTTTT. Translated, it gives CASSLVLRGELFF. Filled out from reference TRBV5-4 and TRBJ2-2, the complete variable domain reads ETGVTQSPTHLIKTRGQQVTLRCSSQSGHNTVSWYQQALGQGPQFIFQYYREEENGRGNFPPRFSGLQFPNYSSELNVNALELDDSALYLCASSLVLRGELFFGEGSRLTVL.

V gene TRBV4-1 combines with J gene TRBJ2-2; TRBD2 agrees at 10 bases. The CDR3 loop spans 16 amino acids. J was trimmed by 1 base and V by 4 bases; bases with no gene match: 3. Germline CDR1 reads MGHRA; CDR2 reads YSYEKL. The CDR3 DNA is TGCGCCAGCAGCCCCGGGACTAGCGTGAACACCGGGGAGCTGTTTTTT. Translation gives CASSPGTSVNTGELFF.

The chain couples TRBV5-4 to TRBJ2-5; D is perhaps TRBD2 (6 bases). The CDR3 has 14 residues. Germline CDR1 reads SGHNT; CDR2 reads YYREEE (reference sequence). The V gene lost 2 bases and the J gene lost 5 bases, with 13 bases spanning the gap. The CDR3 is CASSLGGMGETQYF. The CDR3 DNA reads as TGTGCCAGCAGCTTAGGCGGGATGGGCGAGACCCAGTACTTC. The full variable domain, completed using reference TRBV5-4 and TRBJ2-5, is ETGVTQSPTHLIKTRGQQVTLRCSSQSGHNTVSWYQQALGQGPQFIFQYYREEENGRGNFPPRFSGLQFPNYSSELNVNALELDDSALYLCASSLGGMGETQYFGPGTRLLVL.

The J gene is TRBJ1-5, the V gene TRBV30; weak D call: TRBD1 (5 bases). The CDR3 length is 15 residues. Trimming shortened V by 2 bases and J by 3 bases, and 14 bases separated the two germline ends. The germline V gene encodes CDR1 GTSNPN and CDR2 SVGIG (reference sequence). For the CDR3, the DNA is TGTGCCTGGAGTATCCCAACAGGCTACAATCAGCCCCAGCATTTT. Its protein product is CAWSIPTGYNQPQHF.

V is TRBV6-1 and J is TRBJ2-2; D tentatively reads TRBD1 or TRBD2 (5 bases each). The germline V and J ends were trimmed by 3 bases and 1 base, with 12 bases remaining between them. This CDR3 region has 16 residues. The germline gives CDR1 MNHNS, CDR2 SASEGT. CDR3 sequence reads: CASSDPPGRNTGELFF. DNA of the CDR3: TGTGCCAGCAGTGATCCCCCGGGACGGAACACCGGGGAGCTGTTTTTT.

The CDR3 loop is CASSLKVDSPYGYTF. CDR3 bases: TGCGCCAGCAGCTTGAAGGTAGACAGCCCCTATGGCTACACCTTC. The rearrangement uses TRBV5-1 and TRBJ1-2, with a tentative D call TRBD1 (5 bases). Trimming left V 1 base short and J 4 bases short, with 14 bases between. CDR1 is SGHRS, CDR2 YFSETQ, per germline. This CDR3 spans 15 amino acids. Looking up the rest from reference TRBV5-1 and TRBJ1-2 gives the full variable domain: KAGVTQTPRYLIKTRGQQVTLSCSPISGHRSVSWYQQTPGQGLQFLFEYFSETQRNKGNFPGRFSGRQFSNSRSEMNVSTLELGDSALYLCASSLKVDSPYGYTFGSGTRLTVV.